One and the same sample provided the 3 T cell receptor beta chains below, sequenced in a study of blood T cell repertoires in COVID-19. The table came from immunoSEQ multiplex PCR; TCRdb's copy has only in-frame clones and leaves some out. The sample consists of about 150,000 clones, about 80% of them appearing once. Sequenced: peripheral blood. The receptors originated from a man aged 45-65 years with acute or convalescent COVID-19.

The chain has TRBV15 and TRBJ2-7, with 9 bases that match TRBD1. CDR3 length equals 12 residues. Looked up from germline, CDR1 is LNHNV and CDR2 is YYDKDF (reference sequence). CDR3 amino acids: CATSRDSGDRAV. DNA of the CDR3: TGTGCCACCAGCAGAGATTCGGGGGACAGGGCCGTC.

V gene TRBV5-1 combines with J gene TRBJ1-2; TRBD1 agrees at 7 bases. Germline V gene sequence: CDR1 SGHRS, CDR2 YFSETQ. The CDR3 is 14 amino acids. V shed 5 bases and J 4 bases; nucleotides not matched to a gene: 8. CDR3 in DNA: TGCGCCAGCAGATCCACAGGGGAAGGCTATGGCTACACCTTC. Amino acids: CASRSTGEGYGYTF. The entire variable domain, with the rest obtained from reference TRBV5-1 and TRBJ1-2, is as follows: KAGVTQTPRYLIKTRGQQVTLSCSPISGHRSVSWYQQTPGQGLQFLFEYFSETQRNKGNFPGRFSGRQFSNSRSEMNVSTLELGDSALYLCASRSTGEGYGYTFGSGTRLTVV.

DNA for the CDR3: TGTGCCAGTAGTACCGCGGGGGGAGAGACCCAGTACTTC. Translated: CASSTAGGETQYF. This chain connects TRBV19 to TRBJ2-5, with TRBD2 identical over 8 bases. J gave up 4 bases and V 4 bases, and 2 bases lay outside the gene matches. The germline gives CDR1 LNHDA, CDR2 SQIVND (reference sequence). There are 13 residues in the CDR3.